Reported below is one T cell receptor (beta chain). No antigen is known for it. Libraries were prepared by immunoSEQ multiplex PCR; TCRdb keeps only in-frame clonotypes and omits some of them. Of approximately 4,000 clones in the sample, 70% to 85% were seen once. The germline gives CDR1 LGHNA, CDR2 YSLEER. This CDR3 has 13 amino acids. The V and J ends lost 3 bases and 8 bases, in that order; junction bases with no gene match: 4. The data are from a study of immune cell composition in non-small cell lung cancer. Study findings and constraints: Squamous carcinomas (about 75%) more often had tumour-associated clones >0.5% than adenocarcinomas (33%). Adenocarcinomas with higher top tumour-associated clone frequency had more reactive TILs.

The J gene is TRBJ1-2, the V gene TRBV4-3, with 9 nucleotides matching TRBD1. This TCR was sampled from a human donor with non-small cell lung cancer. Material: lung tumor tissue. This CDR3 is CASSQGQGYGYTF. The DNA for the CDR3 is TGCGCCAGCAGCCAGGGACAGGGTTACGGCTACACCTTC.